What follows are 12 T cell receptor beta chains derived from one specimen sequenced in a study of molecular identifiers for immune sequencing clone quantification. MiXCR, run by TCRdb on the PCR reads, gives a single entry per CDR3 protein. The sample records 45,000 to 55,000 distinct CDR3 sequences, about a third being singletons. Sequencing input: naive CD8+ T cells from blood, with Jurkat cell RNA spiked in. Described subset: FACS-sorted CD8+CD4-CCR7+CD45RA+ naive T cells. Receptor source: a human donor in good health. Some libraries in this study had Jurkat cell RNA spiked in.

This clonotype was detected many times. The chain links TRBV5-1 to TRBJ2-4, with a tentative D call TRBD1 (6 bases). CDR3 length: 16 amino acids. With 4 bases removed from V and 0 bases from J, the gap between germline ends came to 14 bases. Germline assignment: CDR1 SGHRS and CDR2 YFSETQ. DNA of the CDR3: TGCGCCAGCAGCGCGGCACAGGGCTTAGCCAAAAACATTCAGTACTTC. This translates into CASSAAQGLAKNIQYF.

The gene calls are TRBV7-9 and TRBJ2-1; D is ambiguous. Trimming stripped 5 bases from V and 0 bases from J, with 5 bases between. The CDR3 consists of 13 residues. Per the germline V gene, CDR1 is SEHNR and CDR2 is FQNEAQ (reference sequence). The CDR3 coding sequence is TGTGCCAGCAGCCACGTCTCCTACAATGAGCAGTTCTTC. Its translation is CASSHVSYNEQFF.

Notes on this clonotype: A read error is possible here, since a much larger clone lies one base away. The V gene is TRBV6-5, the J gene TRBJ1-5; D gene unclear. The CDR3 sequence is 12 residues long. The V gene's germline CDR1 is MNHEY and CDR2 SVGAGI. CDR3 sequence: CASNYPAGPQHF. The CDR3 DNA reads TGTGCCAGCAATTACCCCGCAGGGCCCCAGCATTTT.

Turning to this clonotype: A much bigger clone sits one base away, suggesting this may be a read error. This chain links TRBV20-1 with TRBJ2-7; D may be TRBD1 (5 bases). Germline assignment: CDR1 DFQATT and CDR2 SNEGSKA (reference sequence). This CDR3 is 13 amino acids long. CDR3 in amino acids: CSASQGQVHERYF. In DNA, the CDR3 is TGCAGTGCTAGTCAGGGCCAGGTGCACGAGCGGTACTTC.

The genes are TRBV6-6 and TRBJ2-2; 13 bases are a match to TRBD2. V dropped 2 bases and J dropped 3; count of bases not matched to a gene: 3. The germline gives CDR1 MNHNY, CDR2 SVGAGI (reference sequence). The CDR3 covers 17 residues. CDR3 protein: CASSYTGLAGYTGELFF. The CDR3 nucleotides are TGTGCCAGCAGTTACACGGGACTAGCGGGATACACCGGGGAGCTGTTTTTT.

The rearrangement links TRBV5-1 to TRBJ2-7, with TRBD1 matching 8 bases. The CDR3 runs 15 residues. V dropped 0 bases and J dropped 3; count of bases not matched to a gene: 5. Germline V gives CDR1 SGHRS, CDR2 YFSETQ. The CDR3 region is CASSLVSGGGYEQYF. DNA for the CDR3: TGCGCCAGCAGCTTGGTTTCAGGGGGCGGCTACGAGCAGTACTTC.

Comments on this clonotype: This sequence may be a read error, since a much larger clone differs from it by one base. The chain couples TRBV9 to TRBJ2-1; TRBD2 matches at 10 bases. Losses at the gene ends were 4 bases for V and 10 bases for J; bases not matched to a gene: 11. The CDR3 has 15 residues. In germline, CDR1 is SGDLS, CDR2 YYNGEE. The CDR3 region is CASSPALAGYKEQFF. CDR3 nucleotide sequence: TGTGCCAGCAGCCCCGCACTAGCGGGATATAAAGAGCAGTTCTTC.

This clonotype was seen ten or more times. The chain recombines TRBV9 with TRBJ1-6; D remains ambiguous. The V end lost 0 bases, the J end lost 3 bases, and 10 bases lay between the germline ends. CDR3 length: 16 residues. In germline, CDR1 is SGDLS, CDR2 YYNGEE. The CDR3 DNA reads TGTGCCAGCAGCGTAGCGGCAGCTAGCTATAATTCACCCCTCCACTTT. Translated, it gives CASSVAAASYNSPLHF.

The CDR3 nucleotides read TGTGCCAGCAGCCGGGGCTTGGGAGAGACCCAGTACTTC. This gives the protein CASSRGLGETQYF. The chain joins TRBV7-9 to TRBJ2-5; the D gene could be TRBD1 or TRBD2 (5 bases each). Germline V gene lookup returns CDR1 SEHNR and CDR2 FQNEAQ (reference sequence). V lost 5 bases to trimming and J lost 4 bases, with 11 bases between them. The CDR3 covers 13 residues.

V usage is TRBV27 and J usage is TRBJ2-7, with 8 positions matching TRBD2. CDR3 length: 15 residues. V trimming: 6 bases; J trimming: 3 bases; junction bases outside the gene matches: 10. The germline V gene has CDR1 MNHEY and CDR2 SMNVEV (reference sequence). CDR3 sequence (DNA): TGTGCCAGCAGCCCGGACCTCGGGAGGGTCTACGAGCAGTACTTC. Encoded protein: CASSPDLGRVYEQYF.

This clonotype was picked up one time. Since the CDR3 does not end with the conserved phenylalanine or tryptophan, this likely comes from a read error. The limits of the CDR3 on the DNA are not certain, so only TCRdb's listed CDR3 is given. V usage is TRBV20-1 and J usage is TRBJ1-1; no check of the table's D call, TRBD1, against the DNA was made. The CDR3 extends over 14 residues, inclusive of both ends. Germline V CDR1 and CDR2: DFQATT, SNEGSKA (reference sequence). The CDR3 is CSAHKRPADGEAIC.

Ten or more counts support this clonotype. The chain employs TRBV29-1 and TRBJ2-7; a possible D gene is TRBD2 (6 bases). Trimming pared 6 bases from V and 2 bases from J, leaving 14 bases between. The CDR3 consists of 13 residues. The V gene's germline CDR1 is SQVTM and CDR2 ANQGSEA. The CDR3, as DNA: TGCAGCGTCTATTCGGGGGAAGCCTACGAGCAGTACTTC. Translated: CSVYSGEAYEQYF.